A selection of T cell receptor beta chains follows, all from one sample in a study of PD-L1 blockade in urothelial cancer. Clones were read by immunoSEQ multiplex PCR, and TCRdb kept only the in-frame ones, dropping some. The sample records 100,000 to 150,000 clones, roughly 84% being singletons. This material consisted of PBMCs, taken around atezolizumab (anti-PD-L1) treatment. All receptors derive from a man in his fifties or sixties with urothelial cancer. Both conserved end residues are part of each CDR3. Each record gives: clone size, V gene, D gene, J gene, CDR3 protein, CDR3 DNA. A D gene is named only where the DNA matches it firmly. Clone size is shown for a subset of rows, as once, few, many or a class of expanded clone.

.	TRBV7-2	TRBD1	TRBJ1-6	CASSLGGTGLSPLHF	TGTGCCAGCAGCTTAGGGGGGACAGGGCTTTCACCCCTCCACTTT
.	TRBV7-3	.	TRBJ2-7	CASSLGTTHEQYF	TGTGCCAGCAGCCTAGGGACAACCCACGAGCAGTACTTC
.	TRBV28	.	TRBJ2-5	CASSLGRRKETQYF	TGTGCCAGCAGTTTAGGGAGACGAAAAGAGACCCAGTACTTC
.	TRBV9	TRBD1	TRBJ1-2	CASSATGVRDYGYTF	TGTGCCAGCAGCGCTACAGGGGTTCGAGACTATGGCTACACCTTC
.	TRBV7-9	TRBD1	TRBJ1-1	CASSPDRGTVKNTEAFF	TGTGCCAGCAGTCCCGACAGGGGGACGGTGAAGAACACTGAAGCTTTCTTT
.	TRBV19	.	TRBJ2-2	CASSGYRDDGELFF	TGTGCCAGTAGTGGTTACAGGGATGACGGGGAGCTGTTTTTT
.	TRBV2	.	TRBJ2-5	CASVQAWQETQYF	TGTGCCAGCGTCCAGGCCTGGCAAGAGACCCAGTACTTC
.	TRBV7-2	.	TRBJ1-1	CASRHISQRTEAFF	TGTGCCAGCAGACATATTAGCCAGAGGACTGAAGCTTTCTTT
.	TRBV27	TRBD2	TRBJ2-7	CASSSLTSGNGYEQYF	TGTGCCAGCAGTTCACTTACTAGCGGGAACGGCTACGAGCAGTACTTC
.	TRBV10-3	TRBD2	TRBJ2-7	CAIRMTSGTSYEQYF	TGTGCCATCAGGATGACTAGCGGGACTTCCTACGAGCAGTACTTC
.	TRBV28	TRBD1	TRBJ1-5	CASRYGRTGGNQPQHF	TGTGCCAGCAGATACGGACGGACAGGCGGCAATCAGCCCCAGCATTTT
.	TRBV6-5	TRBD1	TRBJ1-6	CASTSGQGYSPLHF	TGTGCCAGCACCTCGGGACAGGGGTATTCACCCCTCCACTTT
.	TRBV7-2	TRBD2	TRBJ2-3	CASSLALAGTDTQYF	TGTGCCAGCAGCTTAGCACTAGCGGGCACAGATACGCAGTATTTT
once	TRBV5-8	.	TRBJ2-2	CASSSRWSGELFF	TGTGCCAGCAGCTCTAGGTGGTCCGGGGAGCTGTTTTTT
.	TRBV11-2	TRBD1	TRBJ2-2	CASLRQGAMTGELFF	TGTGCCAGCTTGAGACAGGGGGCTATGACCGGGGAGCTGTTTTTT
.	TRBV2	TRBD1	TRBJ1-4	CASSKQGDNEKLFF	TGTGCCAGCAGTAAACAGGGGGATAATGAAAAACTGTTTTTT
.	TRBV18	TRBD2	TRBJ2-1	CATTPGTSGRFDEQFF	TGTGCCACCACCCCCGGGACTAGCGGGAGGTTTGATGAGCAGTTCTTC
.	TRBV11-2	TRBD2	TRBJ2-5	CASSLQGTSILFVTQYF	TGTGCCAGCAGCTTACAGGGGACTAGCATTCTTTTCGTGACCCAGTACTTC
.	TRBV5-1	.	TRBJ2-7	CASSYDRYTPQQYF	TGCGCCAGCAGTTACGACAGATATACCCCTCAGCAGTACTTC
.	TRBV18	.	TRBJ1-2	CASSPEGTPYGYTF	TGTGCCAGCTCACCGGAGGGGACTCCCTATGGCTACACCTTC
few	TRBV28	TRBD1	TRBJ1-5	CASSPDRVSQPQHF	TGTGCCAGCAGCCCAGACAGGGTTTCTCAGCCCCAGCATTTT
many	TRBV2	TRBD2	TRBJ2-5	CASTPRLAGYQETQYF	TGTGCCAGCACCCCTAGACTAGCGGGATATCAAGAGACCCAGTACTTC
.	TRBV7-9	TRBD2	TRBJ2-5	CASSPRTSGTLQETQYF	TGTGCCAGCAGCCCAAGGACTAGCGGGACCCTTCAAGAGACCCAGTACTTC
.	TRBV25-1	TRBD1	TRBJ1-2	CASSEGQGSYGYTF	TGTGCCAGCAGTGAGGGACAGGGTAGCTATGGCTACACCTTC
few	TRBV5-1	.	TRBJ2-4	CASSPSYAADIQYF	TGCGCCAGCAGCCCCTCATATGCGGCGGACATTCAGTACTTC
.	TRBV15	TRBD2	TRBJ2-2	CATSRDWTSGINGELFF	TGTGCCACCAGCAGAGATTGGACTAGCGGGATAAACGGGGAGCTGTTTTTT
few	TRBV29-1	.	TRBJ2-5	CSVEPTDSEETQYF	TGCAGCGTTGAACCCACCGACAGTGAAGAGACCCAGTACTTC
once	TRBV18	.	TRBJ1-5	CASSSNSQSGQPQHF	TGTGCCAGCTCAAGCAATTCGCAGTCCGGGCAGCCCCAGCATTTT
.	TRBV19	.	TRBJ2-3	CASSMGANTDTQYF	TGTGCCAGTAGTATGGGGGCGAACACAGATACGCAGTATTTT